The T cell receptor (beta chain) under discussion was sequenced for a study of blood T cell repertoires in COVID-19. Study background: From the United States, Italy and Spain came samples of acute and convalescent COVID-19. Nucleic acid was either cDNA or gDNA, and it came from T cells, B-cell-depleted T cells, or PBMCs.

How the authors handled the data: Using reference gene primer amplification, nucleated cell counts were estimated. Using immunoSEQ multiplex PCR, the repertoire was profiled, and TCRdb retains in-frame clones only, with some absent. V and J calls and clone size follow that table, whereas D and trimming were derived from the DNA. The sample holds 35,000 to 55,000 clones, around 85% seen once. Per germline, CDR1 LGHDT and CDR2 YNNKEL (reference sequence). The V gene end was trimmed by 4 bases and the J gene end by 0 bases; junction bases not matched to a gene: 8. The CDR3 runs to 17 residues. The material sequenced was peripheral blood. The sequence came from a human donor in a cohort sampled during active COVID-19. The chain carries TRBV3-1 (or the pseudogene TRBV3-2) and TRBJ1-1, with 10 nucleotides matching TRBD1. The CDR3 nucleotides are TGTGCCAGCAGCCCCCGGGACAGGGGCCCCTTGAACACTGAAGCTTTCTTT. Translation gives CASSPRDRGPLNTEAFF.